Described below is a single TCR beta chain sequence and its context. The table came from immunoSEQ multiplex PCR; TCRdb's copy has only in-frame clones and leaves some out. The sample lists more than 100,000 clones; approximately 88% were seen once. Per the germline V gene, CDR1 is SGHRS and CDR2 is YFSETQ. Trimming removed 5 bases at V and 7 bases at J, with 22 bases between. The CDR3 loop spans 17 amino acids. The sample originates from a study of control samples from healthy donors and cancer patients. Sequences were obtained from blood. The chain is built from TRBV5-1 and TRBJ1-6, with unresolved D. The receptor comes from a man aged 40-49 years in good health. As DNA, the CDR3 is TGCGCCAGCAGTCCTGTGTCGGGGATCGGTGGGAATTCACCCCTCCACTTT. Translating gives CASSPVSGIGGNSPLHF.